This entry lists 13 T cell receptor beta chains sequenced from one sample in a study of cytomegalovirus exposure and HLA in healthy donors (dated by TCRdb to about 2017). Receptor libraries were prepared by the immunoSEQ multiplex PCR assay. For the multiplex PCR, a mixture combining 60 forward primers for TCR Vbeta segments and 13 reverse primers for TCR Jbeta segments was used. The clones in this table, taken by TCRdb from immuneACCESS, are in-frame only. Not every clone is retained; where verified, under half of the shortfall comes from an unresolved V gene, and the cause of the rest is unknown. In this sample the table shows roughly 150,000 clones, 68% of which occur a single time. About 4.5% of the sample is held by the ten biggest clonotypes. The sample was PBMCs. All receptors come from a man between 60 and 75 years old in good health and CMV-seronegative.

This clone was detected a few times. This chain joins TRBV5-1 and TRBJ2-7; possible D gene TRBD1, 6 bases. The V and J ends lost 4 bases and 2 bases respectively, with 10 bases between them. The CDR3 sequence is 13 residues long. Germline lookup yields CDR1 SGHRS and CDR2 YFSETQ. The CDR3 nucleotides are TGCGCCAGCAGCGAGGACAGAGCCTACGAGCAGTACTTC. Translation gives CASSEDRAYEQYF.

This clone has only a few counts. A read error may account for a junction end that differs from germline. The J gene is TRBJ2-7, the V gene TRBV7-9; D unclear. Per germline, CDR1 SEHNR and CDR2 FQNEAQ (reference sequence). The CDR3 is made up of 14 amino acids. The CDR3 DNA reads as TGTTCCAGCAGCTTAGATGGCGGTTCCTACGAGCAGTACTTC. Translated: CSSSLDGGSYEQYF. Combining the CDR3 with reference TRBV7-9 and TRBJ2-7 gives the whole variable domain DTGVSQNPRHKITKRGQNVTFRCDPISEHNRLYWYRQTLGQGPEFLTYFQNEAQLEKSRLLSDRFSAERPKGSFSTLEIQRTEQGDSAMYLCSSSLDGGSYEQYFGPGTRLTVT.

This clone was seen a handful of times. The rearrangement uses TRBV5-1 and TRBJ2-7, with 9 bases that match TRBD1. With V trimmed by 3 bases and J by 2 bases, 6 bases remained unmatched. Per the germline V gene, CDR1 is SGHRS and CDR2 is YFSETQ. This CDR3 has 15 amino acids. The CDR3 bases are TGCGCCAGCAGCTCTTACGGACAGGGGCCCTACGAGCAGTACTTC. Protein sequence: CASSSYGQGPYEQYF.

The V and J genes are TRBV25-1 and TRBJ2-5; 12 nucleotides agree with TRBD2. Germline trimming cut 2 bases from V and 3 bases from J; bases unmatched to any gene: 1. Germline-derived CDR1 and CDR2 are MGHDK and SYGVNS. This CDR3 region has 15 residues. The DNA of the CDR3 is TGTGCCAGCAGTGAACGACTAGCGGGGGAAGAGACCCAGTACTTC. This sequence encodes CASSERLAGEETQYF. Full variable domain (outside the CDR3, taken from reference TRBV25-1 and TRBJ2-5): EADIYQTPRYLVIGTGKKITLECSQTMGHDKMYWYQQDPGMELHLIHYSYGVNSTEKGDLSSESTVSRIRTEHFPLTLESARPSHTSQYLCASSERLAGEETQYFGPGTRLLVL.

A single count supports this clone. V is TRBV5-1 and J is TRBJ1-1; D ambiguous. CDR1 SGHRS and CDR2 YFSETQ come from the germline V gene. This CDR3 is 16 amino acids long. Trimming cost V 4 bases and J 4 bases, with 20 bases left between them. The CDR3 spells CASSHLPDTGATEAFF. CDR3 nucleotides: TGCGCCAGCAGCCACCTCCCGGATACGGGAGCCACTGAAGCTTTCTTT. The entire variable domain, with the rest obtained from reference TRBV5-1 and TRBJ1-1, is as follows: KAGVTQTPRYLIKTRGQQVTLSCSPISGHRSVSWYQQTPGQGLQFLFEYFSETQRNKGNFPGRFSGRQFSNSRSEMNVSTLELGDSALYLCASSHLPDTGATEAFFGQGTRLTVV.

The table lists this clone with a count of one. The CDR3 protein is CAWVPLRPGLGDYEQYF. CDR3 in DNA: TGTGCCTGGGTCCCATTAAGACCGGGACTGGGGGACTACGAGCAGTACTTC. The rearrangement joins TRBV30 to TRBJ2-7; a weak D match, TRBD2 (6 bases). The ends were cut back, 5 bases at V and 3 bases at J, with 26 bases in the middle. This CDR3 is 17 amino acids long. Looked up from germline, CDR1 is GTSNPN and CDR2 is SVGIG (reference sequence). The full variable domain, its missing parts supplied by reference TRBV30 and TRBJ2-7, is SQTIHQWPATLVQPVGSPLSLECTVEGTSNPNLYWYRQAAGRGLQLLFYSVGIGQISSEVPQNLSASRPQDRQFILSSKKLLLSDSGFYLCAWVPLRPGLGDYEQYFGPGTRLTVT.

DNA for the CDR3: TGTGCCAGCAGCGTCTCAGGGATCGCTGAAGCTTTCTTT. Its protein is CASSVSGIAEAFF. The chain has TRBV9 and TRBJ1-1, with TRBD1 as a possible D gene (5 bases). The CDR3 spans 13 residues. Germline V gene data show CDR1 as SGDLS and CDR2 as YYNGEE. The germline V and J ends were trimmed by 2 bases and 6 bases, with 11 bases remaining between them.

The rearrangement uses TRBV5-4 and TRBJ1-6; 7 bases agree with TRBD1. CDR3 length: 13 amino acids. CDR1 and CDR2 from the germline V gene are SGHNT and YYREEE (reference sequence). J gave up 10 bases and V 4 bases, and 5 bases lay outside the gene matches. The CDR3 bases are TGTGCCAGCAGCACCGACAGGGAGTCACCCCTCCACTTT. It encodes CASSTDRESPLHF.

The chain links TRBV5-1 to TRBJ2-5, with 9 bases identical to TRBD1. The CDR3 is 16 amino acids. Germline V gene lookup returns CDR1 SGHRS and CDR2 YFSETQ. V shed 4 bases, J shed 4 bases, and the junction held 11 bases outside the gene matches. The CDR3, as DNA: TGCGCCAGCAGCCCGTTTACAGGGGGCTTAGGAGAGACCCAGTACTTC. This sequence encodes CASSPFTGGLGETQYF.

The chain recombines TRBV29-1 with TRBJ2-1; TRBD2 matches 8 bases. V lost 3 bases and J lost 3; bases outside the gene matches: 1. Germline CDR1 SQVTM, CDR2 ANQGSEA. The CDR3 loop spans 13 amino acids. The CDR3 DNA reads TGCAGCGTTGACGGGAGGGTCTACAATGAGCAGTTCTTC. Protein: CSVDGRVYNEQFF.

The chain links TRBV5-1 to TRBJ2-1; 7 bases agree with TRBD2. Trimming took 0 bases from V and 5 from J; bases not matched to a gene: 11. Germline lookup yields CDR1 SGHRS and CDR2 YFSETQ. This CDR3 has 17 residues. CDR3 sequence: CASSLVGAGRLDNEQFF. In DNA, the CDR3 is TGCGCCAGCAGCTTGGTAGGAGCGGGAAGGCTAGACAATGAGCAGTTCTTC.

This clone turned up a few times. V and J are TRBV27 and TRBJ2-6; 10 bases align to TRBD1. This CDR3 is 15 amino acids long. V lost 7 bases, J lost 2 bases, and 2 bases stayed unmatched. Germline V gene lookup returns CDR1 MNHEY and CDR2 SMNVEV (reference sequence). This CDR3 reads CASTGQGAGANVLTF. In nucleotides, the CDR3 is TGTGCCAGCACCGGACAGGGGGCTGGGGCCAACGTCCTGACTTTC.

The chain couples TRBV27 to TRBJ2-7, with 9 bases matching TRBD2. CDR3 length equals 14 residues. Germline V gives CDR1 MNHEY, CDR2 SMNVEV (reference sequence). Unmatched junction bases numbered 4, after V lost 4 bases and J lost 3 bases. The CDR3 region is CASSSSGTDYEQYF. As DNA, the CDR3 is TGTGCCAGCAGTTCTAGCGGGACCGACTACGAGCAGTACTTC.